The present T cell receptor (beta chain) was sequenced within a study of blood T cell repertoires in COVID-19. Study information: Collection of acute and convalescent COVID-19 samples took place in the United States, Italy and Spain. The cDNA or gDNA used as material had been derived from T cells, B-cell-depleted T cells, or PBMCs.

Original processing notes: Estimation of nucleated cell counts was performed using reference gene primer amplification. Assay used: immunoSEQ multiplex PCR; TCRdb lists only in-frame clones, some missing. V and J calls and clone size follow that table, whereas D and trimming were derived from the DNA. This sample has some 100,000 clones, with around four fifths found just once. Germline V gives CDR1 SNHLY, CDR2 FYNNEI. Trimming took 7 bases from V and 10 from J; bases not matched to a gene: 6. There are 13 residues in the CDR3. This clonotype originated in a human donor in a cohort sampled during active COVID-19. The chain uses TRBV2 and TRBJ2-1, with 11 bases aligning to TRBD2. Sequenced sample: peripheral blood. CDR3 region: CASNSGGAGEQFF. CDR3 DNA sequence: TGTGCCAGCAATAGCGGGGGGGCTGGGGAGCAGTTCTTC.